This passage covers 4 T cell receptor beta chains from one sample sequenced in a study of Graves' ophthalmopathy and Graves' hyperthyroidism. The study amplified TCR beta CDR3 regions using RNA transcripts. HTBI primers were used in a first-round RT-PCR, which preceded a second-round multiplex PCR. TCRdb ran MiXCR on the multiplex PCR reads and lists one entry per CDR3 protein. The table includes under 350,000 distinct CDR3 sequences, 15% to 20% detected once. Sequenced input: peripheral blood. These receptors were obtained from an adult man with Graves' ophthalmopathy.

This clonotype showed up many times. The chain has TRBV12-3 or TRBV12-4 and TRBJ2-5; 11 nucleotides line up with TRBD1. There are 15 residues in the CDR3. Unmatched junction bases numbered 8, after V lost 6 bases and J lost 5 bases. The CDR3 protein is CASSWTGGGGETQYF. CDR3 sequence (DNA): TGTGCCAGCAGCTGGACAGGGGGCGGTGGGGAGACCCAGTACTTC.

This clonotype was found many times. J is TRBJ1-1 and V is TRBV6-2 or TRBV6-3; tentatively, D is TRBD1 (5 bases). Between the trimmed V and J ends, which lost 0 bases and 0 bases, there was a span of 8 bases. Per the germline V gene, CDR1 is MNHEY and CDR2 is SVGEGT. The CDR3 is made up of 15 amino acids. CDR3 sequence: CASSYSGVLNTEAFF. CDR3 nucleotide sequence: TGTGCCAGCAGTTACTCGGGGGTCTTGAACACTGAAGCTTTCTTT.

This clonotype occurred many times. The chain employs TRBV28 and TRBJ1-5; no firm D call. Germline lookup yields CDR1 MDHEN and CDR2 SYDVKM. The CDR3 runs to 13 residues. Trimming took off 4 bases at V and 4 bases at J, with 8 bases between the two ends. The CDR3 DNA sequence: TGTGCCAGCAGTTACAGTCTAAATCAGCCCCAGCATTTT. Translating it yields CASSYSLNQPQHF.

This clonotype has at least ten counts. The rearrangement uses TRBV12-3 or TRBV12-4 and TRBJ2-7, with 11 nucleotides matching TRBD2. Trimming at V came to 6 bases and at J to 3 bases, leaving 1 base not matched to a gene. The CDR3 has 13 residues. CDR3 nucleotide sequence: TGTGCCAGCAGAACTAGCGGGGGCTACGAGCAGTACTTC. Amino acids: CASRTSGGYEQYF.